These 9 T cell receptor beta chains came from one sample sequenced in a study of blood T cell repertoires in COVID-19. Method: immunoSEQ multiplex PCR; TCRdb's copy keeps in-frame clones and lacks some. Here the sample spans 310,000 or so clones, under 90% being singletons. The sample taken for sequencing was PBMCs or T cells enriched from blood (not recorded which). These receptors were collected from a woman aged 18-30 years who had recovered from COVID-19.

The chain uses TRBV5-1 and TRBJ2-7; 10 nucleotides line up with TRBD1. V lost 4 bases, J lost 2 bases, and 3 bases stayed unmatched. CDR3 length equals 14 residues. Per germline, CDR1 SGHRS and CDR2 YFSETQ. The CDR3 loop reads CASSGGQGAYEQYF. In DNA form, the CDR3 reads TGCGCCAGCAGCGGTGGACAGGGGGCCTACGAGCAGTACTTC.

The chain employs TRBV7-8 and TRBJ2-5; TRBD1 agrees at 10 bases. The J segment lost 3 bases and the V segment lost 8 bases, leaving 9 bases of the junction unmatched. Germline CDR1 reads SGHVS; CDR2 reads FQNEAQ. The CDR3 covers 15 residues. The CDR3, as DNA: TGTGCCAGCGGACCCCTCGGGACAGGGGAAGAGACCCAGTACTTC. Its protein product is CASGPLGTGEETQYF. Full variable domain (outside the CDR3, taken from reference TRBV7-8 and TRBJ2-5): GAGVSQSPRYKVAKRGQDVALRCDPISGHVSLFWYQQALGQGPEFLTYFQNEAQLDKSGLPSDRFFAERPEGSVSTLKIQRTQQEDSAVYLCASGPLGTGEETQYFGPGTRLLVL.

The CDR3: CASSGQTQETQYF. The CDR3 nucleotides read TGTGCCAGCAGCGGACAGACCCAAGAGACCCAGTACTTC. J is TRBJ2-5 and V is TRBV12-3 or TRBV12-4, with a weak D call TRBD1 (6 bases). V was shortened by 6 bases and J by 1 base, with 9 bases between the two germline ends. The CDR3 has 13 residues.

Here the CDR3 DNA reads TGTGCCGGAACTAGCGGGGGAGCTACAGATACGCAGTATTTT. Amino acids: CAGTSGGATDTQYF. The chain joins TRBV7-9 to TRBJ2-3, with 11 bases aligning to TRBD2. After removal of 11 bases from V and 3 bases from J, the junction contained 7 bases not matched to a gene. Germline V lookup: CDR1 SEHNR, CDR2 FQNEAQ (reference sequence). The CDR3 is 14 amino acids.

The V call is TRBV19, the J call TRBJ1-5, with D possibly being TRBD1 (6 bases). Looked up from germline, CDR1 is LNHDA and CDR2 is SQIVND (reference sequence). The CDR3 has 13 amino acids. V gave up 6 bases and J gave up 7 bases, with 13 bases separating them. CDR3 loop: CASRKQGNQPQHF. CDR3 nucleotides: TGTGCCAGTAGGAAACAGGGAAACCAGCCCCAGCATTTT.

The V call is TRBV3-1 (or the pseudogene TRBV3-2), the J call TRBJ2-5, with D tentatively TRBD2 (7 bases). Germline V gene lookup returns CDR1 LGHDT and CDR2 YNNKEL (reference sequence). Trimming pared 4 bases from V and 4 bases from J, leaving 19 bases between. This CDR3 has 16 amino acids. CDR3 protein: CASSPLYGGTRETQYF. The DNA of the CDR3 is TGTGCCAGCAGCCCCCTATACGGGGGGACACGAGAGACCCAGTACTTC.

The chain combines TRBV11-2 with TRBJ2-3; 7 bases align to TRBD2. The V and J ends lost 1 base and 8 bases, in that order; junction bases with no gene match: 6. The CDR3 totals 14 residues. Germline V gene lookup returns CDR1 SGHAT and CDR2 FQNNGV. The CDR3 sequence is CASSLAGGRGTQYF. The CDR3 DNA reads as TGTGCCAGCAGCTTAGCGGGAGGACGAGGTACGCAGTATTTT.

V is TRBV28 and J is TRBJ2-1; 8 bases align to TRBD2. V lost 4 bases and J lost 4; bases outside the gene matches: 15. Germline values: CDR1 MDHEN, CDR2 SYDVKM. The CDR3 consists of 18 residues. CDR3 in amino acids: CASSSEVAGSYKYNEQFF. CDR3 coding DNA: TGTGCCAGCAGTTCCGAAGTAGCGGGATCATACAAGTACAATGAGCAGTTCTTC.

The J gene is TRBJ2-1, the V gene TRBV24-1, with 7 nucleotides matching TRBD1. Trimming removed 3 bases from V and 7 bases from J; junction bases left unmatched: 8. The CDR3 has 15 residues. The germline V gene encodes CDR1 KGHDR and CDR2 SFDVKD. In nucleotides, the CDR3 is TGTGCCACCAGTGATCCCGGGACAGCGTGGAATGAGCAGTTCTTC. Protein sequence: CATSDPGTAWNEQFF.